These 10 T cell receptor beta chains were sequenced from one sample in a study of T cells in Graves' hyperthyroidism and ophthalmopathy. RNA transcripts were the template for amplifying TCR beta CDR3 regions. HTBI primers drove first-round RT-PCR of the TCR CDR3. TCRdb re-called the multiplex PCR reads through MiXCR, storing one row per CDR3 protein. The sample yields over 300,000 distinct CDR3 sequences, roughly 13% seen once. Source material: blood. These receptors all stem from a woman aged 60-75 years with Graves' hyperthyroidism.

This clonotype has a count of ten or more. The chain uses TRBV30 and TRBJ1-3, with D perhaps matching TRBD1 (5 bases). Germline V gives CDR1 GTSNPN, CDR2 SVGIG (reference sequence). This CDR3 spans 15 amino acids. V lost 0 bases and J lost 4, with 13 bases in between. CDR3 sequence reads: CAWSVPRVAGNTIYF. In nucleotides, the CDR3 is TGTGCCTGGAGTGTACCCAGGGTTGCGGGAAACACCATATATTTT. Filled out from reference TRBV30 and TRBJ1-3, the complete variable domain reads SQTIHQWPATLVQPVGSPLSLECTVEGTSNPNLYWYRQAAGRGLQLLFYSVGIGQISSEVPQNLSASRPQDRQFILSSKKLLLSDSGFYLCAWSVPRVAGNTIYFGEGSWLTVV.

This clonotype was counted ten times or more. The chain carries TRBV2 and TRBJ1-1, with TRBD1 identical over 7 bases. V lost 6 bases to trimming and J lost 8 bases; unmatched junction nucleotides: 0. The CDR3 extends over 10 amino acids. Germline CDR1 SNHLY, CDR2 FYNNEI. The DNA of the CDR3 is TGTGCCAGCAGGGGACAGGAAGCTTTCTTT. It codes for CASRGQEAFF.

This clonotype was picked up many times. V is TRBV3-1 and J is TRBJ1-5; TRBD1 matches 8 bases. The germline gives CDR1 LGHDT, CDR2 YNNKEL (reference sequence). The V and J ends lost 1 base and 2 bases, in that order; junction bases with no gene match: 10. The CDR3 is 18 amino acids. As DNA, the CDR3 is TGTGCCAGCAGCCAAGGTACAGGGGGAAGAATTGGCAATCAGCCCCAGCATTTT. Its protein product is CASSQGTGGRIGNQPQHF.

This clonotype was seen many times. The chain employs TRBV7-9 and TRBJ2-7; 7 nucleotides agree with TRBD2. From germline, CDR1 is SEHNR and CDR2 FQNEAQ (reference sequence). V trimming: 4 bases; J trimming: 2 bases; junction bases outside the gene matches: 2. This CDR3 comprises 13 residues. The CDR3 region is CASSYGGTYEQYF. CDR3 bases: TGTGCCAGCAGCTACGGGGGGACCTACGAGCAGTACTTC.

The rearrangement links TRBV12-3 or TRBV12-4 to TRBJ2-7; perhaps TRBD1 as D (5 bases). Deletions cut 5 bases from V and 3 bases from J, with 17 bases between. The CDR3 runs to 15 residues. The CDR3 here is CASSRQGKGHYEQYF. The CDR3 DNA reads as TGTGCCAGCAGTCGTCAGGGCAAGGGGCACTACGAGCAGTACTTC.

Notes on this clonotype: The CDR3 carries no conserved terminal phenylalanine or tryptophan, so it likely arises from a read error. CDR3 nucleotide sequence: TGTGCCAGTAGCGAACAAGGGGCATCAGGCACTGAAGCTTTCCTT. The encoded protein is CASSEQGASGTEAFL. The rearrangement joins TRBV19 to TRBJ1-1, with D perhaps matching TRBD1 (5 bases). CDR1 is LNHDA, CDR2 SQIVND, per germline (reference sequence). V shed 6 bases and J shed 4 bases, with 18 bases lying between them. This CDR3 comprises 15 residues.

This clonotype was found many times. The V call is TRBV29-1, the J call TRBJ1-2; unclear D gene. Deletions cut 1 base from V and 3 bases from J, with 6 bases between. This CDR3 has 12 residues. Germline V CDR1 and CDR2: SQVTM, ANQGSEA. CDR3 DNA: TGCAGCGTTGAAGGTTCCTACTATGGCTACACCTTC. Residues: CSVEGSYYGYTF.

This clonotype has a count of ten or more. The CDR3 protein is CASSEPGRFNYGYTF. The CDR3 nucleotides read TGTGCCAGCAGTGAACCGGGTCGATTCAACTATGGCTACACCTTC. This rearrangement joins TRBV12-3 or TRBV12-4 to TRBJ1-2, with D hard to call. V lost 5 bases and J lost 2, with 15 bases in between. The CDR3 is made up of 15 amino acids.

This clonotype has at least ten counts. The CDR3 nucleotides read TGTGCCAGCAGCTTGGACAGGGAGGGCGATGAGCAGTTCTTC. Translated: CASSLDREGDEQFF. V is TRBV5-5 and J is TRBJ2-1, with a weak D call TRBD2 (7 bases). The CDR3 is 14 residues long. V was cut by 0 bases and J by 8 bases, with 12 bases left in between. Germline V gene sequence: CDR1 SGHKS, CDR2 YYEKEE (reference sequence).

This clonotype was picked up many times. J is TRBJ2-1 and V is TRBV7-9, with 8 nucleotides matching TRBD1. V shed 6 bases and J 0 bases; nucleotides not matched to a gene: 4. Germline CDR1 reads SEHNR; CDR2 reads FQNEAQ (reference sequence). The CDR3 contains 15 residues. The CDR3, as DNA: TGTGCCAGCAGGGATGACAGGGGCTCCTACAATGAGCAGTTCTTC. This encodes CASRDDRGSYNEQFF.